This paragraph covers one T cell receptor (beta chain) sequence. Its antigen is as yet unknown. The sample originates from a study of T cells in Graves' hyperthyroidism and ophthalmopathy. Study findings and constraints: Separating ophthalmopathy from stable hyperthyroidism was achieved by a 13 V-J model. Most clonotypes that expanded in the thyroid above 0.001 also showed up in blood.

TCR beta CDR3 sequences were amplified from RNA transcripts. A first-round RT-PCR of the TCR CDR3 used the HTBI primer set. TCRdb ran MiXCR on the multiplex PCR reads and lists one entry per CDR3 protein. The table includes a few hundred thousand distinct CDR3 sequences, 16% detected once. The ends were cut back, 2 bases at V and 9 bases at J, with 5 bases in the middle. CDR1 and CDR2 (germline): MNHEY, SVGEGT. The CDR3 runs to 11 residues. The TCR originated in a woman aged 40 to 50 with Graves' ophthalmopathy. This chain joins TRBV6-2 or TRBV6-3 and TRBJ2-1; D not certain. The specimen was blood. The CDR3 coding sequence is TGTGCCAGCAGTTACCGGGCTGAGCAGTTCTTC. Its protein is CASSYRAEQFF.